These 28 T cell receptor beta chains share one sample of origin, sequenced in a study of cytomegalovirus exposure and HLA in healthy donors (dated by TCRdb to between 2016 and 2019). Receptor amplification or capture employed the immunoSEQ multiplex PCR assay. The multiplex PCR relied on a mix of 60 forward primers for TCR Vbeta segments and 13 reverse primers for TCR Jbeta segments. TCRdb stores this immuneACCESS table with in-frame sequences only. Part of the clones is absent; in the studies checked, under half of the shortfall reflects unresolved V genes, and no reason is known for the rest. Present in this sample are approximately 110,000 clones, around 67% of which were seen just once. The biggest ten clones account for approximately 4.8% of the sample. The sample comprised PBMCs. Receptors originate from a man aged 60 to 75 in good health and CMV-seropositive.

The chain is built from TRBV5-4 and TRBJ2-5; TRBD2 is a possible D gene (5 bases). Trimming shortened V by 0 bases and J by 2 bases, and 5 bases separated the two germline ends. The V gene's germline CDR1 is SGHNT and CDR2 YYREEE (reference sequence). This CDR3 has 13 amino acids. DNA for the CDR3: TGTGCCAGCAGCTTGGGGAGGCAAGAGACCCAGTACTTC. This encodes CASSLGRQETQYF.

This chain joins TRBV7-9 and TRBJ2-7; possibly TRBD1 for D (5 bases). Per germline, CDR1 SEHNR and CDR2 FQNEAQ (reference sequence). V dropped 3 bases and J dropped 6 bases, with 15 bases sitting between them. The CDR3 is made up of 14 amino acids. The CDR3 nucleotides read TGTGCCAGCAGCTTCCCTCAGGGCTTCGGCGAGCAGTACTTC. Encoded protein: CASSFPQGFGEQYF.

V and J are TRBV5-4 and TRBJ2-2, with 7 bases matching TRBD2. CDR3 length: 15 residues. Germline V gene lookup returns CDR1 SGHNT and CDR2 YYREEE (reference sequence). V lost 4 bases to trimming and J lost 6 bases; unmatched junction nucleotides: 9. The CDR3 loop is CASSPGAGRAGELFF. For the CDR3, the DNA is TGTGCCAGCAGCCCCGGGGCAGGGAGGGCCGGGGAGCTGTTTTTT.

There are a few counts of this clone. CDR3 residues: CASSQGSDWGGNTEAFF. In DNA form, the CDR3 reads TGCGCCAGCAGCCAAGGCTCGGACTGGGGAGGGAACACTGAAGCTTTCTTT. This chain connects TRBV4-1 to TRBJ1-1; D gene unclear. Trimming removed 1 base from V and 1 base from J, with 16 bases in between. This CDR3 is 17 amino acids long. CDR1 and CDR2 (germline): MGHRA, YSYEKL.

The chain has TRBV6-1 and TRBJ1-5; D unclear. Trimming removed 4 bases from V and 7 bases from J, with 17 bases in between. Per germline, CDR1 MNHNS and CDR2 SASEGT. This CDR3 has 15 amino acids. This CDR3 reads CASSGLYRRVQPQHF. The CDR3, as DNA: TGTGCCAGCAGTGGGCTTTACCGGCGGGTACAGCCCCAGCATTTT.

CDR3 sequence: CASSASPQRGGLTDTQYF. The DNA of the CDR3 is TGTGCCAGCAGCGCCAGCCCCCAGCGCGGGGGGCTCACAGATACGCAGTATTTT. The V and J genes are TRBV9 and TRBJ2-3; 8 bases are a match to TRBD2. Germline CDR1 is SGDLS and CDR2 is YYNGEE. This CDR3 has 18 amino acids. V was clipped by 3 bases and J by 2 bases; unmatched bases: 14.

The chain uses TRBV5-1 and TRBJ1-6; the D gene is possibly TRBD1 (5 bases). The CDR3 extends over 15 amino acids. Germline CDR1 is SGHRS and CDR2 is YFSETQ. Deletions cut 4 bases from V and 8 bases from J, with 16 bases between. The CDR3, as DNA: TGCGCCAGCAGCCCGGGACTTAAGAGCTATTCACCCCTCCACTTT. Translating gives CASSPGLKSYSPLHF. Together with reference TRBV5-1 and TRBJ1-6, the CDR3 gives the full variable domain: KAGVTQTPRYLIKTRGQQVTLSCSPISGHRSVSWYQQTPGQGLQFLFEYFSETQRNKGNFPGRFSGRQFSNSRSEMNVSTLELGDSALYLCASSPGLKSYSPLHFGNGTRLTVT.

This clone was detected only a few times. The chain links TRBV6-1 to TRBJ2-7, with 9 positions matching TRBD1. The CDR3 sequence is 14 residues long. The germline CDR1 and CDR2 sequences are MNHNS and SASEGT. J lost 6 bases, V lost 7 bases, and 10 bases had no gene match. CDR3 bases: TGTGCCAGCACACAGGGGGCGATTCCCATCGAGCAGTACTTC. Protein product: CASTQGAIPIEQYF.

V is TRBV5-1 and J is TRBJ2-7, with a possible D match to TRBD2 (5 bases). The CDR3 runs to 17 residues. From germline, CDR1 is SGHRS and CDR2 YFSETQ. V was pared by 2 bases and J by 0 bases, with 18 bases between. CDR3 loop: CASSFSAPGSSSYEQYF. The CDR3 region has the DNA TGCGCCAGCAGCTTTTCAGCGCCGGGGTCTAGCTCCTACGAGCAGTACTTC.

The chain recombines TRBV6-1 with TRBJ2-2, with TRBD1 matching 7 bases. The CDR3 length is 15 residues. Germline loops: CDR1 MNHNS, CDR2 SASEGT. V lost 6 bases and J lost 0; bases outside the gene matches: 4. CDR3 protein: CASSMDRPNTGELFF. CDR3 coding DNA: TGTGCCAGCAGCATGGACAGGCCGAACACCGGGGAGCTGTTTTTT.

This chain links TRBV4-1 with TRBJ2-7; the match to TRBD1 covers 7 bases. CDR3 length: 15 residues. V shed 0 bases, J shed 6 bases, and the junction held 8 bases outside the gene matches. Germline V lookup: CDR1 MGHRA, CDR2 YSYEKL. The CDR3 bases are TGCGCCAGCAGCCAAGAGGCTAACAGGGGTCGCGAGCAGTACTTC. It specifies CASSQEANRGREQYF.

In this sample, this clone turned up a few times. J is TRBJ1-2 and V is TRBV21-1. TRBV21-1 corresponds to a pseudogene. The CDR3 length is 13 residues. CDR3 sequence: CAAEQRESYGYTF. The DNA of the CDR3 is TGTGCAGCGGAACAAAGGGAGAGCTATGGCTACACCTTC.

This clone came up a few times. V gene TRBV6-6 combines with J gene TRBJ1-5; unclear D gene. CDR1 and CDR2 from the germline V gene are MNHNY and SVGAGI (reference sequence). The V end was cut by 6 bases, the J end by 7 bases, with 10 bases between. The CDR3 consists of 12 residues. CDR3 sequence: CASRERAQPQHF. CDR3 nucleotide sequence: TGTGCCAGCAGGGAGCGGGCACAGCCCCAGCATTTT.

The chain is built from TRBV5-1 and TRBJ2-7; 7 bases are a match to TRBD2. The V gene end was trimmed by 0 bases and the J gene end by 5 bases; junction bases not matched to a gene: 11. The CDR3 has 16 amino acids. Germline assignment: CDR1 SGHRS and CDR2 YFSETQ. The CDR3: CASSLDLRAAGDEQYF. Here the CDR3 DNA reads TGCGCCAGCAGCTTGGACTTGCGCGCGGCGGGGGACGAGCAGTACTTC.

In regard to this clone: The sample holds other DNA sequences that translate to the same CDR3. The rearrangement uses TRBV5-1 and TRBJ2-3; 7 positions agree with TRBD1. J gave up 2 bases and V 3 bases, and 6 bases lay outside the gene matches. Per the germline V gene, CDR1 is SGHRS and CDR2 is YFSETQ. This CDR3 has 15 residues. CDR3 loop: CASSSRDSLTDTQYF. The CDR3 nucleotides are TGCGCCAGCAGCTCTCGGGACAGCCTCACAGATACGCAGTATTTT. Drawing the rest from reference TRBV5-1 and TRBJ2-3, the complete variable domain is KAGVTQTPRYLIKTRGQQVTLSCSPISGHRSVSWYQQTPGQGLQFLFEYFSETQRNKGNFPGRFSGRQFSNSRSEMNVSTLELGDSALYLCASSSRDSLTDTQYFGPGTRLTVL.

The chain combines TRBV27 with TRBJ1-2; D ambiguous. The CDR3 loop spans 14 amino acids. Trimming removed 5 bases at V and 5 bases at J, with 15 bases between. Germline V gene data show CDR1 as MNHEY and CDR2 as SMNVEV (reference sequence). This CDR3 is CASSTERAKYGYTF. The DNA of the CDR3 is TGTGCCAGCAGTACCGAGCGGGCGAAATATGGCTACACCTTC.

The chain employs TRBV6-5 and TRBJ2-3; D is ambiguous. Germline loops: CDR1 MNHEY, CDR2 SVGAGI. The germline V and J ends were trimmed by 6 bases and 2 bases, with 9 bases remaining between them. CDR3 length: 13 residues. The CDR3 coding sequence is TGTGCCAGCAGACTACCGTTCACAGATACGCAGTATTTT. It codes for CASRLPFTDTQYF.

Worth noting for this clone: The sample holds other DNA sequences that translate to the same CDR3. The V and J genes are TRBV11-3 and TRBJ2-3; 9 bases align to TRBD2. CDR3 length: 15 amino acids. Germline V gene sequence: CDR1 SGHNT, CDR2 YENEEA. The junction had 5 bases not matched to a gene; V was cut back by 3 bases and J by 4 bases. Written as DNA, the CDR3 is TGTGCCAGCAGCTTGGGCGGGGGGGCTGCAGATACGCAGTATTTT. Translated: CASSLGGGAADTQYF.

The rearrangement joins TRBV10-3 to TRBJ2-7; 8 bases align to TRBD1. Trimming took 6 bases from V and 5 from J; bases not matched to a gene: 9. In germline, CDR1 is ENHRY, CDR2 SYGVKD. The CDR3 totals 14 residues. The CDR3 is CAIRMTGADNEQYF. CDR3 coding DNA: TGTGCCATCAGGATGACAGGGGCAGACAACGAGCAGTACTTC.

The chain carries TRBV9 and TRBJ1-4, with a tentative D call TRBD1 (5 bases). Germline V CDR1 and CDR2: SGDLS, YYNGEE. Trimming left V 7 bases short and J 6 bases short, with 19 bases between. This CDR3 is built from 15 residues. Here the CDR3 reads CASARMGREDEKLFF. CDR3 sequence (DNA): TGTGCCAGCGCCCGGATGGGGCGGGAAGATGAAAAACTGTTTTTT.

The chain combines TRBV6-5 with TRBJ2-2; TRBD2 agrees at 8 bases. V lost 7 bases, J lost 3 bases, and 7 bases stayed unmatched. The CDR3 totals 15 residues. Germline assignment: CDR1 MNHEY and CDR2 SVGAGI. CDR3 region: CASTRGGSYTGELFF. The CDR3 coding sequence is TGTGCCAGCACCCGGGGGGGGTCGTACACCGGGGAGCTGTTTTTT.

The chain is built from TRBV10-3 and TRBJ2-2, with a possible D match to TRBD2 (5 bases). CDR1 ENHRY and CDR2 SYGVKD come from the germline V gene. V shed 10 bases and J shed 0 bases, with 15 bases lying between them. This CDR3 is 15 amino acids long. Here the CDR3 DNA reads TGTGCCACTACTCAGGACTCTTCGAACACCGGGGAGCTGTTTTTT. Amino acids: CATTQDSSNTGELFF.

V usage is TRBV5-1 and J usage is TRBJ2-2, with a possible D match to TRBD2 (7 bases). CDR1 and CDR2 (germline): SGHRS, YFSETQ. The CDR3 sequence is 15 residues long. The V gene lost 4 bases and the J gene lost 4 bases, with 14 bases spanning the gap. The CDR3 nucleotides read TGCGCCAGCAGCCGGGGACGGGGGGCCACCGGGGAGCTGTTTTTT. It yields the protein CASSRGRGATGELFF.

The CDR3 DNA reads as TGTGCCAGCAGCCCTTTCTCCGGGACAGGGGGGACTAGCTCCTACGAGCAGTACTTC. It translates to CASSPFSGTGGTSSYEQYF. J is TRBJ2-7 and V is TRBV7-9; 11 nucleotides agree with TRBD1. Germline lookup yields CDR1 SEHNR and CDR2 FQNEAQ (reference sequence). V was pared by 5 bases and J by 0 bases, with 15 bases of the junction left unmatched. This CDR3 region has 19 residues.

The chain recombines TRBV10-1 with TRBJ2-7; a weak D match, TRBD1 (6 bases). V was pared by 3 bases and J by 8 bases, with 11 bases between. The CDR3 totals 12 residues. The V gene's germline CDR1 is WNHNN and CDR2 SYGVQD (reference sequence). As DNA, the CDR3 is TGCGCCAGCAGTGATCCGACAGGCAAGCAGTACTTC. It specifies CASSDPTGKQYF.

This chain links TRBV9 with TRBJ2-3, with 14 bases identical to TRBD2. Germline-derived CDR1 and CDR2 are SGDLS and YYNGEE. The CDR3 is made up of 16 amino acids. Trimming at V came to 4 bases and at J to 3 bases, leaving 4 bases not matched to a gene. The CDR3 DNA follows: TGTGCCAGCAGCCCCCGACTAGCGGGGGGGACAGATACGCAGTATTTT. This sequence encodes CASSPRLAGGTDTQYF. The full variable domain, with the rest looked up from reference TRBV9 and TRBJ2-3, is DSGVTQTPKHLITATGQRVTLRCSPRSGDLSVYWYQQSLDQGLQFLIQYYNGEERAKGNILERFSAQQFPDLHSELNLSSLELGDSALYFCASSPRLAGGTDTQYFGPGTRLTVL.

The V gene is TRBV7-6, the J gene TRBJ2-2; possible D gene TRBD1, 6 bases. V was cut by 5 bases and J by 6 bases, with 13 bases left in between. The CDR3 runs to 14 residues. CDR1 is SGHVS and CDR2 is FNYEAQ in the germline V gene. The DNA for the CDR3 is TGTGCCAGCAGCCGACAGGAGGTCTCCGGGGAGCTGTTTTTT. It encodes CASSRQEVSGELFF.

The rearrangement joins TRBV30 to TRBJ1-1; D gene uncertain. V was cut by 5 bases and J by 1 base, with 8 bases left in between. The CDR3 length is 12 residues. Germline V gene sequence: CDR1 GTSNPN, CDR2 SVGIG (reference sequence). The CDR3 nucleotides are TGTGCCTGGTCCCCCCGGAACACTGAAGCTTTCTTT. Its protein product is CAWSPRNTEAFF.